The 15 T cell receptor beta chains below were found in one sample sequenced in a study of T cell responses to AZD1222 COVID-19 vaccine. Sequenced by immunoSEQ multiplex PCR; TCRdb stores in-frame clones only, minus some. The sample carries around 110,000 clones, 85% to 95% recorded once. This specimen was peripheral blood, taken on day 0 of AZD1222 vaccination. These receptors all come from an adult in good health.

The rearrangement uses TRBV3-1 (or the pseudogene TRBV3-2) and TRBJ1-1; 7 nucleotides match TRBD1. Germline CDR1 and CDR2: LGHDT and YNNKEL (reference sequence). This CDR3 spans 17 amino acids. After removal of 7 bases from V and 0 bases from J, the junction contained 14 bases not matched to a gene. For the CDR3, the DNA is TGTGCCAGCACCACAGGGGCAGGGGCGAATATGAACACTGAAGCTTTCTTT. Translation gives CASTTGAGANMNTEAFF.

The genes are TRBV2 and TRBJ2-3, with 9 bases that match TRBD2. The CDR3 loop spans 14 amino acids. Germline CDR1 reads SNHLY; CDR2 reads FYNNEI. V trimming: 1 base; J trimming: 5 bases; junction bases outside the gene matches: 1. The CDR3 loop is CASSEVLAGDTQYF. CDR3 nucleotides: TGTGCCAGCAGTGAAGTACTAGCGGGAGATACGCAGTATTTT.

The chain has TRBV5-6 and TRBJ2-7, with no clear D. V was clipped by 2 bases and J by 3 bases, with 3 bases between them. The CDR3 contains 11 residues. Germline loops: CDR1 SGHDT, CDR2 YYEEEE. The CDR3 sequence: CASSFNYEQYF. The CDR3 DNA is TGTGCCAGCAGCTTTAACTACGAGCAGTACTTC.

V and J are TRBV12-3 or TRBV12-4 and TRBJ1-1; D may be TRBD1 (5 bases). The V and J ends lost 6 bases and 9 bases respectively, with 17 bases between them. This CDR3 has 13 residues. CDR3 in amino acids: CASSRSEGPKAFF. The CDR3 coding sequence is TGTGCCAGCAGCCGCTCGGAGGGACCCAAAGCTTTCTTT.

The chain carries TRBV18 and TRBJ1-2; D remains unclear. The germline V gene has CDR1 KGHSH and CDR2 LQKENI. V was cut by 2 bases and J by 8 bases, with 12 bases left in between. The CDR3 extends over 13 amino acids. In DNA, the CDR3 is TGTGCCAGCTCACCATGGGAAGCGGCAGGCTACACCTTC. Translated, it gives CASSPWEAAGYTF.

The rearrangement joins TRBV6-1 to TRBJ1-1; no clear D. The length of the CDR3 is 15 residues. Germline V gene lookup returns CDR1 MNHNS and CDR2 SASEGT. Between the trimmed V and J ends, which lost 2 bases and 1 base, there was a span of 11 bases. CDR3 in amino acids: CASSERFRANTEAFF. Written as DNA, the CDR3 is TGTGCCAGCAGTGAAAGATTTAGGGCGAACACTGAAGCTTTCTTT.

The genes are TRBV28 and TRBJ1-5, with 7 bases fitting TRBD1. V was pared by 6 bases and J by 5 bases, with 10 bases of the junction left unmatched. CDR3 length: 15 residues. CDR1 and CDR2 (germline): MDHEN, SYDVKM. CDR3 sequence: CASRTGDRGHQPQHF. CDR3 sequence (DNA): TGTGCCAGCAGAACAGGGGACAGAGGACATCAGCCCCAGCATTTT.

This chain joins TRBV6-5 and TRBJ2-3, with 10 bases lining up with TRBD2. After removal of 8 bases from V and 4 bases from J, the junction contained 6 bases not matched to a gene. The CDR3 is made up of 14 amino acids. CDR1 and CDR2 from the germline V gene are MNHEY and SVGAGI. This CDR3 reads CASDEREGPDTQYF. The DNA for the CDR3 is TGTGCCAGCGATGAGCGGGAGGGCCCAGATACGCAGTATTTT.

The genes are TRBV27 and TRBJ2-3, with 10 bases aligning to TRBD1. Trimming at V came to 8 bases and at J to 6 bases, leaving 8 bases not matched to a gene. The CDR3 has 14 amino acids. From germline, CDR1 is MNHEY and CDR2 SMNVEV (reference sequence). CDR3: CASGDRGLGDTQYF. For the CDR3, the DNA is TGTGCCAGCGGAGACAGGGGGCTTGGGGATACGCAGTATTTT.

V is TRBV7-2 and J is TRBJ1-1, with 7 bases identical to TRBD1. Losses at the gene ends were 5 bases for V and 3 bases for J; bases not matched to a gene: 9. This CDR3 has 15 amino acids. Germline V gene sequence: CDR1 SGHTA, CDR2 FQGNSA. This chain's CDR3 is CASSLQGGWDTEAFF. CDR3 nucleotides: TGTGCCAGCAGCCTTCAGGGGGGTTGGGACACTGAAGCTTTCTTT.

The chain links TRBV15 to TRBJ2-1, with D perhaps matching TRBD2 (7 bases). The V gene lost 0 bases and the J gene lost 2 bases, with 11 bases spanning the gap. This CDR3 contains 16 residues. Germline CDR1 reads LNHNV; CDR2 reads YYDKDF (reference sequence). The CDR3 protein is CATSRDSGGTYNEQFF. CDR3 nucleotide sequence: TGTGCCACCAGCAGAGATTCGGGGGGCACCTACAATGAGCAGTTCTTC.

The chain employs TRBV18 and TRBJ2-2, with D unresolved. Trimming shortened V by 4 bases and J by 7 bases, and 7 bases separated the two germline ends. CDR1 and CDR2 from the germline V gene are KGHSH and LQKENI. The CDR3 spans 12 residues. The DNA for the CDR3 is TGTGCCAGCTCACTCCTGGACGGGGAGCTGTTTTTT. It specifies CASSLLDGELFF.

J is TRBJ1-4 and V is TRBV27; a weak D match, TRBD1 (5 bases). Germline V CDR1 and CDR2: MNHEY, SMNVEV (reference sequence). There are 19 residues in the CDR3. V shed 6 bases and J shed 0 bases, with 23 bases lying between them. The CDR3 spells CASSLTGTHVDSTNEKLFF. Here the CDR3 DNA reads TGTGCCAGCAGCCTGACCGGGACCCACGTTGATTCAACTAATGAAAAACTGTTTTTT.

The chain recombines TRBV13 with TRBJ1-1; the D is unclear. From germline, CDR1 is PRHDT and CDR2 FYEKMQ (reference sequence). The V gene lost 5 bases and the J gene lost 8 bases, with 12 bases spanning the gap. CDR3 length: 12 amino acids. The CDR3 nucleotides are TGTGCCAGCAGCCCCCCCCTAGGAGAAGCTTTCTTT. Protein product: CASSPPLGEAFF.

The chain employs TRBV27 and TRBJ2-1, with 7 bases aligning to TRBD2. Losses at the gene ends were 3 bases for V and 3 bases for J; bases not matched to a gene: 5. Germline assignment: CDR1 MNHEY and CDR2 SMNVEV (reference sequence). CDR3 size: 15 residues. DNA for the CDR3: TGTGCCAGCAGTTTGGCGGGAGTGGACTACAATGAGCAGTTCTTC. This sequence encodes CASSLAGVDYNEQFF.